Listed here is a single T cell receptor (beta chain). Its target is unknown. Clones were sequenced by immunoSEQ multiplex PCR, and TCRdb holds only the in-frame ones, with some missing. In the table there are around 69,000 clones, approximately 80% of which are singletons. These data come from a study of OX40 agonist ivuxolimab in advanced cancers. The overall study: Dose-escalation patients had hepatocellular carcinoma, melanoma, renal cell or head and neck cancer.

Study conclusions and caveats: On average, CD8+ T cells showed a greater number of expanded clones than CD4+. Both CD4+ and CD8+ T cell populations in blood had undergone clonal expansion by week 6 at 0.1 to 3.0 mg/kg.

The CDR3 has 15 residues. In germline, CDR1 is MNHEY, CDR2 SMNVEV (reference sequence). The V gene lost 0 bases and the J gene lost 9 bases, with 15 bases spanning the gap. The sampling schedule covered blood at baseline, cycle 4 day 1, and cycle 7 day 1. This sequence was found in an adult with an advanced solid tumor such as melanoma, head and neck, liver or kidney cancer. Source: CD4+ or CD8+ T cells sorted from blood, taken in a trial of the OX40 agonist ivuxolimab. The V call is TRBV27, the J call TRBJ2-1; TRBD2 is a possible D gene (5 bases). The CDR3 sequence is CASSLSPTSIGEQFF. CDR3 DNA: TGTGCCAGCAGTTTATCACCTACTAGTATCGGTGAGCAGTTCTTC.